This T cell receptor (beta chain) derives from a study of T cell responses to AZD1222 COVID-19 vaccine. General study points: Vaccine-associated CD4 TCRs ranged over spike, dominating at 160-218 and 743-854. Spike-specific TCR breadth and depth grew following two AZD1222 doses.

Here immunoSEQ multiplex PCR was the method, and the copy in TCRdb shows in-frame clones only, minus some. The repertoire holds about 130,000 clones, with about 90% as singletons. Remarks on this clone: Its antigen is unknown.

The sample was peripheral blood, taken on day 0 of AZD1222 vaccination. This clonotype was sampled from an adult in good health.

CDR3 coding DNA: TGTGCCAGCAGCTTGGGACAGGCTCAGCCCCAGCATTTT. Protein sequence: CASSLGQAQPQHF. The chain recombines TRBV5-6 with TRBJ1-5; the D gene is possibly TRBD1 (6 bases). Germline CDR1 reads SGHDT; CDR2 reads YYEEEE. V shed 0 bases and J shed 6 bases, with 7 bases lying between them. The length of the CDR3 is 13 residues.